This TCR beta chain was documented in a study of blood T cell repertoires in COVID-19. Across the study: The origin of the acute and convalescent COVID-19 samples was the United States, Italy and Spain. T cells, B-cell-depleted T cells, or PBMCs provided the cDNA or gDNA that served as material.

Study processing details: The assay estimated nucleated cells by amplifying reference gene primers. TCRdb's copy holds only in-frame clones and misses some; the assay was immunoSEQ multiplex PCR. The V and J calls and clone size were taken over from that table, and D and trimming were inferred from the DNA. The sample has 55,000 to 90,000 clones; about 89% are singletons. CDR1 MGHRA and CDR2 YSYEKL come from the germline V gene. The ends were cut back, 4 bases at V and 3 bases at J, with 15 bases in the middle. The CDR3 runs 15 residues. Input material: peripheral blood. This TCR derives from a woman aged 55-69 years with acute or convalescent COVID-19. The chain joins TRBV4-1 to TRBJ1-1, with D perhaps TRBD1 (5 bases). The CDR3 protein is CASSRATGGDTEAFF. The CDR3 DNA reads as TGCGCCAGCAGCCGGGCTACGGGGGGGGACACTGAAGCTTTCTTT.